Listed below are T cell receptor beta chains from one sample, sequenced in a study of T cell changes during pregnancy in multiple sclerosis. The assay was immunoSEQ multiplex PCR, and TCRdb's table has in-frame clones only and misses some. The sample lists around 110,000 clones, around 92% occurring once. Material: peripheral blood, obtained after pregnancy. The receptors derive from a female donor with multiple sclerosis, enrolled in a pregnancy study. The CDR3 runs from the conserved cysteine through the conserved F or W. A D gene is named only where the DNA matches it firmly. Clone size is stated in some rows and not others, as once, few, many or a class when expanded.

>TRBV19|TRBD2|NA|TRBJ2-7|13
CASTGLAGDEQYF
TGTGCCAGTACGGGACTAGCGGGAGACGAGCAGTACTTC
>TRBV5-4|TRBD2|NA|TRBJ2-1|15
CASSLGGRPRNEQFF
TGTGCCAGCAGCTTGGGCGGGAGGCCGCGGAATGAGCAGTTCTTC
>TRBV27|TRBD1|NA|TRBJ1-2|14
CASSSRDRANGYTF
TGTGCCAGCAGTTCCCGCGACAGGGCAAATGGCTACACCTTC
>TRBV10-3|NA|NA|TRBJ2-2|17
CAISERGGASNTGELFF
TGTGCCATCAGTGAGAGAGGAGGGGCCTCGAACACCGGGGAGCTGTTTTTT
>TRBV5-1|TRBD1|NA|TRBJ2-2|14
CASSWTGNTGELFF
TGCGCCAGCAGTTGGACAGGGAACACCGGGGAGCTGTTTTTT
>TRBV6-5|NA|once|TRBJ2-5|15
CASSYRVATQETQYF
TGTGCCAGCAGTTACCGGGTCGCAACACAAGAGACCCAGTACTTC
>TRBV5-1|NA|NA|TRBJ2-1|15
CASSLEAGESSEQFF
TGCGCCAGCAGCTTGGAGGCAGGGGAATCGAGTGAGCAGTTCTTC
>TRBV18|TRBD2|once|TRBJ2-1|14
CASSRSGGVNEQFF
TGTGCCAGCTCACGTAGCGGGGGGGTGAATGAGCAGTTCTTC
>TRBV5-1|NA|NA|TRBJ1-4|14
CASSLKGVGEKLFF
TGCGCCAGCAGCTTGAAAGGGGTAGGGGAAAAACTGTTTTTT
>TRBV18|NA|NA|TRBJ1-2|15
CASSEGATRNYGYTF
TGTGCCAGCTCCGAGGGAGCAACGAGAAACTATGGCTACACCTTC
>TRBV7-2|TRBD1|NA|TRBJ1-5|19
CASSVQVNVGQVGNQPQHF
TGTGCCAGCAGCGTCCAGGTGAATGTAGGACAGGTGGGGAATCAGCCCCAGCATTTT
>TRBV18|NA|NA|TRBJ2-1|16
CASSPYVAGGGNEQFF
TGTGCCAGCTCACCATACGTGGCAGGGGGAGGCAATGAGCAGTTCTTC
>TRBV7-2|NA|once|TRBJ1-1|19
CASSLATAGWRVKNTEAFF
TGTGCCAGCAGCTTAGCGACAGCAGGTTGGAGGGTCAAGAACACTGAAGCTTTCTTT
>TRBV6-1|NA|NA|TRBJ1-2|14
CASSTGPINYGYTF
TGTGCCAGCAGTACAGGACCTATTAACTATGGCTACACCTTC
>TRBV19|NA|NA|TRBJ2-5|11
CASSIQETQYF
TGTGCCAGTAGTATCCAGGAGACCCAGTACTTC
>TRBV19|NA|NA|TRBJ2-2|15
CASSPMTVNTGELFF
TGTGCCAGTAGCCCCATGACAGTGAACACCGGGGAGCTGTTTTTT
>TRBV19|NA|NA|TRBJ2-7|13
CATAKGWSYEQYF
TGTGCCACCGCGAAGGGGTGGTCCTACGAGCAGTACTTC
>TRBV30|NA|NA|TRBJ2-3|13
CAHRTVAGDTQYF
TGTGCCCACAGGACAGTGGCAGGCGATACGCAGTATTTT
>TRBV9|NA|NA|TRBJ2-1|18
CASSVVPGRTFSYNEQFF
TGTGCCAGCAGCGTAGTGCCAGGTCGCACGTTCTCCTACAATGAGCAGTTCTTC
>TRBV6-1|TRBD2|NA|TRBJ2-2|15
CASSGPSGGAGELFF
TGTGCCAGCAGTGGGCCTAGCGGGGGGGCCGGGGAGCTGTTTTTT
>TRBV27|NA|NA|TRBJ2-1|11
CASIRNNEQFF
TGTGCCAGCATTAGAAACAATGAGCAGTTCTTC
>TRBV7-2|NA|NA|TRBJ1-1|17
CASSLKGGGRMNTEAFF
TGTGCCAGCAGCTTAAAAGGGGGGGGACGGATGAACACTGAAGCTTTCTTT